This entry lists 10 T cell receptor beta chains sequenced from one sample in a study of cytomegalovirus exposure and HLA in healthy donors. 60 Vbeta and 13 Jbeta primers were used in PCR. Method: immunoSEQ multiplex PCR; TCRdb's copy keeps in-frame clones and lacks some. The table lists nearly 110,000 clones, more than 65% of them singletons. The sequenced material came from PBMCs. The source of these receptors is a woman between 50 and 59 years old in good health and CMV-seropositive.

This clone has only a few counts. The V and J genes are TRBV13 and TRBJ2-7; D is uncertain. Germline lookup yields CDR1 PRHDT and CDR2 FYEKMQ (reference sequence). Trimming shortened V by 2 bases and J by 1 base, and 15 bases separated the two germline ends. This CDR3 has 16 residues. This chain's CDR3 is CASSLSTPLRSYEQYF. CDR3 nucleotides: TGTGCCAGCAGCTTAAGTACCCCCCTAAGATCCTACGAGCAGTACTTC.

The gene calls are TRBV27 and TRBJ1-4; D possibly corresponds to TRBD1 (5 bases). This CDR3 is built from 16 residues. The germline V gene has CDR1 MNHEY and CDR2 SMNVEV (reference sequence). CDR3 in DNA: TGTGTCTCAGCAGCCGCCGGGGGGGCAACTAATGAAAAACTGTTTTTT. Protein sequence: CVSAAAGGATNEKLFF.

The sample holds a few counts of this clone. This rearrangement joins TRBV30 to TRBJ1-5; tentative D call: TRBD1 (6 bases). The V gene lost 1 base and the J gene lost 4 bases, with 11 bases spanning the gap. From germline, CDR1 is GTSNPN and CDR2 SVGIG (reference sequence). The CDR3 length is 14 residues. The CDR3 spells CAWSGDRTNQPQHF. The CDR3 bases are TGTGCCTGGAGTGGAGACAGGACTAATCAGCCCCAGCATTTT. Combining the CDR3 with reference TRBV30 and TRBJ1-5 gives the whole variable domain SQTIHQWPATLVQPVGSPLSLECTVEGTSNPNLYWYRQAAGRGLQLLFYSVGIGQISSEVPQNLSASRPQDRQFILSSKKLLLSDSGFYLCAWSGDRTNQPQHFGDGTRLSIL.

The chain carries TRBV5-1 and TRBJ1-2; 10 positions match TRBD1. Germline assignment: CDR1 SGHRS and CDR2 YFSETQ. This CDR3 is 16 amino acids long. The V and J ends lost 3 bases and 4 bases, in that order; junction bases with no gene match: 9. Written as DNA, the CDR3 is TGCGCCAGCAGCTCCACGTCGGGACAGGGGACCTATGGCTACACCTTC. As protein: CASSSTSGQGTYGYTF.

This chain uses TRBV5-4 with TRBJ2-5; D is perhaps TRBD2 (5 bases). This CDR3 spans 13 amino acids. V shed 4 bases and J shed 3 bases, with 10 bases lying between them. Germline CDR1 is SGHNT and CDR2 is YYREEE (reference sequence). CDR3 sequence: CASSTTSEETQYF. In DNA, the CDR3 is TGTGCCAGCAGCACAACTAGTGAAGAGACCCAGTACTTC.

V is TRBV6-5 and J is TRBJ1-2; D is possibly TRBD1 (6 bases). The ends were cut back, 2 bases at V and 9 bases at J, with 13 bases in the middle. The germline V gene has CDR1 MNHEY and CDR2 SVGAGI. This CDR3 has 13 residues. The CDR3 protein is CASSYPDSGSYTF. CDR3 coding DNA: TGTGCCAGCAGTTACCCGGACAGTGGAAGCTACACCTTC.

This sequence joins TRBV7-2 and TRBJ2-3; 9 bases agree with TRBD2. V lost 3 bases and J lost 2; bases outside the gene matches: 3. The CDR3 is 15 amino acids. CDR1 and CDR2 from the germline V gene are SGHTA and FQGNSA. In DNA form, the CDR3 reads TGTGCCAGCAGCTTGGTAGCGGGGGCCACAGATACGCAGTATTTT. Translated: CASSLVAGATDTQYF. The full variable domain, rest sourced from reference TRBV7-2 and TRBJ2-3, is GAGVSQSPSNKVTEKGKDVELRCDPISGHTALYWYRQSLGQGLEFLIYFQGNSAPDKSGLPSDRFSAERTGGSVSTLTIQRTQQEDSAVYLCASSLVAGATDTQYFGPGTRLTVL.

A few counts support this clone. The genes are TRBV5-1 and TRBJ2-2; 9 bases fit TRBD1. V shed 4 bases and J 3 bases; nucleotides not matched to a gene: 4. CDR1 is SGHRS, CDR2 YFSETQ, per germline. CDR3 length: 15 residues. The CDR3 here is CASSPGTGHTGELFF. The CDR3 DNA reads TGCGCCAGCAGCCCAGGGACAGGGCACACCGGGGAGCTGTTTTTT.

The chain carries TRBV19 and TRBJ2-1, with D possibly TRBD1 on 6 matching bases. The CDR3 length is 11 residues. The germline CDR1 and CDR2 sequences are LNHDA and SQIVND (reference sequence). V was pared by 11 bases and J by 9 bases, with 14 bases between. This CDR3 is CASGGGSEQFF. The CDR3 DNA sequence: TGTGCCTCCGGTGGGGGCAGTGAGCAGTTCTTC.

The count of this clone is one. The J gene is TRBJ2-4, the V gene TRBV28, with a possible D match to TRBD2 (5 bases). Per germline, CDR1 MDHEN and CDR2 SYDVKM. This CDR3 contains 15 residues. V lost 8 bases to trimming and J lost 0 bases, with 14 bases between them. CDR3: CASVPSGVAKNIQYF. CDR3 nucleotide sequence: TGTGCCAGCGTTCCCTCCGGGGTAGCCAAAAACATTCAGTACTTC.